Presented here are 2 T cell receptor beta chains from one specimen sequenced in a study of blood T cell repertoires in COVID-19. TCRdb's table, derived via immunoSEQ multiplex PCR, lists solely in-frame clones and lacks some. The sample consists of approximately 100,000 clones, roughly nine tenths of them appearing once. The sequenced sample consisted of peripheral blood. These receptors originate from a woman older than 75 with acute or convalescent COVID-19.

V usage is TRBV7-8 and J usage is TRBJ1-5; D gene unclear. The germline V gene encodes CDR1 SGHVS and CDR2 FQNEAQ. The CDR3 has 18 amino acids. V was clipped by 0 bases and J by 0 bases, with 15 bases between them. The CDR3 nucleotides read TGTGCCAGCAGCTTAGCAGTGGCCGCCGAATATAGCAATCAGCCCCAGCATTTT. It yields the protein CASSLAVAAEYSNQPQHF.

The genes are TRBV3-1 (or the pseudogene TRBV3-2) and TRBJ1-5; TRBD1 aligns across 7 bases. The germline gives CDR1 LGHDT, CDR2 YNNKEL (reference sequence). The ends lost 6 bases at V and 5 bases at J; junction bases unmatched: 7. CDR3 length: 14 residues. This CDR3 is CASSHTGDYQPQHF. The CDR3 coding sequence is TGTGCCAGCAGTCATACAGGGGATTATCAGCCCCAGCATTTT.